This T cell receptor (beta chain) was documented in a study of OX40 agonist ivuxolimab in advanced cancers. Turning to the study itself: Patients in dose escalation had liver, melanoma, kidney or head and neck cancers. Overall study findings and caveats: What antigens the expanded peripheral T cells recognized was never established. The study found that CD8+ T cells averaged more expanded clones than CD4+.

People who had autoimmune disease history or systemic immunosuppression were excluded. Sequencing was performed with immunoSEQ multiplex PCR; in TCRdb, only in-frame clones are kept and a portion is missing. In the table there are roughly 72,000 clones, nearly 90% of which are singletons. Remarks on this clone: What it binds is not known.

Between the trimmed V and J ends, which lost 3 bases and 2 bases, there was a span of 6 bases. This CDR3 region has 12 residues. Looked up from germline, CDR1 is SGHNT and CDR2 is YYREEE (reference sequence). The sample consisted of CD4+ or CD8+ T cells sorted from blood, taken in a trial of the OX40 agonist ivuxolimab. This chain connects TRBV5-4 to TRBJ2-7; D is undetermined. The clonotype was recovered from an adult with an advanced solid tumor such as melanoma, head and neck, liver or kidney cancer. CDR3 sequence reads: CASSYGPYEQYF. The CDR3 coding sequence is TGTGCCAGCAGCTATGGACCCTACGAGCAGTACTTC.